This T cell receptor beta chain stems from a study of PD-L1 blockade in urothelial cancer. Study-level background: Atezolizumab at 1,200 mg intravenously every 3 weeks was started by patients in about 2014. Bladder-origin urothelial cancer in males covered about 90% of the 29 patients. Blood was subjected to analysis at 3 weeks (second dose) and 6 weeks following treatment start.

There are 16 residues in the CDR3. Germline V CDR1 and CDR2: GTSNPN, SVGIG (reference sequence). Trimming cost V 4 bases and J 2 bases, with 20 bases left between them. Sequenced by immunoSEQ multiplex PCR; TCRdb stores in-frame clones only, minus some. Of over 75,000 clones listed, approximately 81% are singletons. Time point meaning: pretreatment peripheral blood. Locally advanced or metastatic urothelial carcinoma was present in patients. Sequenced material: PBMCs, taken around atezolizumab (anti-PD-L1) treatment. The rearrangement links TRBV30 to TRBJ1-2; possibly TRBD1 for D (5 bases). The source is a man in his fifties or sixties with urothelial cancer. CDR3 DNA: TGTGCCTGGATCCCACCTTTCAGCGGGGGAAACTATGGCTACACCTTC. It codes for CAWIPPFSGGNYGYTF. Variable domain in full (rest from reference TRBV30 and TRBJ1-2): SQTIHQWPATLVQPVGSPLSLECTVEGTSNPNLYWYRQAAGRGLQLLFYSVGIGQISSEVPQNLSASRPQDRQFILSSKKLLLSDSGFYLCAWIPPFSGGNYGYTFGSGTRLTVV.